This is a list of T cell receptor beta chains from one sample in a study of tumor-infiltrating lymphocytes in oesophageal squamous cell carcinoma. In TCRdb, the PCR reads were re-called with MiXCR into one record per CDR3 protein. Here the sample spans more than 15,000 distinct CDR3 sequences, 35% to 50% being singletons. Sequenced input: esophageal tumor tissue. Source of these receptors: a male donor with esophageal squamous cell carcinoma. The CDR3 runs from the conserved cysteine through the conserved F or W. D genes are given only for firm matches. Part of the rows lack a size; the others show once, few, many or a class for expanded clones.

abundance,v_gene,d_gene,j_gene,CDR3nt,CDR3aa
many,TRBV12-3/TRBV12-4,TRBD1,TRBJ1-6,TGTGCCAGCAGTGGACAGGGGCATTCTCCACCCCTCCACTTT,CASSGQGHSPPLHF
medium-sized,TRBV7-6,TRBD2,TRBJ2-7,TGTGCCAGCAGCCCCATTGGGGGCGGGGGGGCCTACGAGCAGTACTTC,CASSPIGGGGAYEQYF
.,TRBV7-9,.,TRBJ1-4,TGTGCCAGCAGCGGAGACCCGGGGGAAAAACTGTTTTTT,CASSGDPGEKLFF
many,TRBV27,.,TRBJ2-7,TGTGCCAGCAGTTTATCGAGGACCGCCTACGAGCAGTACTTC,CASSLSRTAYEQYF
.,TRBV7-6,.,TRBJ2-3,TGTGCCAGCAGCCACTACACGGCCTCCACAGATACGCAGTATTTT,CASSHYTASTDTQYF
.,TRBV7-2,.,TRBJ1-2,TGTGCCAGCAGCCTGGGACTGCAGTCGGGCTACACCTTC,CASSLGLQSGYTF
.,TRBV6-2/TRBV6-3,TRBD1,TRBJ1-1,TGTGCCAGCAGCAGGGACAGGGGAAAGGAAGCTTTCTTT,CASSRDRGKEAFF
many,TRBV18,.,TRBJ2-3,TGTGCCAGCTGCTCTCAGGGGAGCACAGATACGCAGTATTTT,CASCSQGSTDTQYF
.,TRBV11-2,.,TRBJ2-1,TGTGCCAGCAGCTTAGATAGACTATCCGATGGGCAGTTCTTC,CASSLDRLSDGQFF
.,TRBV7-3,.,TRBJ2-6,TGTGCCAGCAGCTTAATGCCCGGGGCCAACGTCCTGACTTTC,CASSLMPGANVLTF
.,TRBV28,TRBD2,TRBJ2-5,TGTGCCAGCAGTTCCCCCTTCCCCGGACTAGCGGGGGAATTCCAAGAGACCCAGTACTTC,CASSSPFPGLAGEFQETQYF
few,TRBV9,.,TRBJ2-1,TGTGCCAGCAGCCCAACGGTGAGCTCCTACAATGAGCAGTTCTTC,CASSPTVSSYNEQFF
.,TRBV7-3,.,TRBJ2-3,TGTGCCAGCAGCCTAGGTGGGCGTCGGATCCGCGCCAATTCTAGCACAGATACGCAGTATTTT,CASSLGGRRIRANSSTDTQYF